Presented here are 19 T cell receptor beta chains from one specimen sequenced in a study of blood T cell repertoires in COVID-19. Assay: immunoSEQ multiplex PCR; the TCRdb copy retains only in-frame clones and omits some. This table holds 250,000 to 350,000 clones, roughly nine tenths found once. The specimen sequenced was peripheral blood. The source is a woman aged 25 to 39 with COVID-19, enrolled during active disease.

This clone was observed once. The V gene is TRBV7-8, the J gene TRBJ1-5; TRBD1 is a possible D gene (6 bases). The CDR3 is made up of 17 amino acids. Germline CDR1 is SGHVS and CDR2 is FQNEAQ. V lost 4 bases, J lost 0 bases, and 16 bases lay in between. The CDR3 bases are TGTGCCAGCAGCTCACTCCCTCAGGGGTATAGCAATCAGCCCCAGCATTTT. Translating it yields CASSSLPQGYSNQPQHF.

This clone has more than one count but fewer than ten. This chain uses TRBV5-5 with TRBJ2-7; D is ambiguous. The V end lost 0 bases, the J end lost 2 bases, and 12 bases lay between the germline ends. This CDR3 has 15 amino acids. Germline lookup yields CDR1 SGHKS and CDR2 YYEKEE (reference sequence). In DNA form, the CDR3 reads TGTGCCAGCAGCTTGGCTGGCACCAACCCCTACGAGCAGTACTTC. Translating it yields CASSLAGTNPYEQYF.

CDR3 sequence reads: CASSVRDSNNYGYTF. As DNA, the CDR3 is TGTGCCAGCAGCGTGAGGGACAGCAATAACTATGGCTACACCTTC. The V gene is TRBV9, the J gene TRBJ1-2, with 7 bases matching TRBD1. The CDR3 spans 15 residues. Germline V gives CDR1 SGDLS, CDR2 YYNGEE. The trim removed 2 bases at V and 1 base at J, leaving 5 bases unmatched.

This chain joins TRBV9 and TRBJ2-7; 14 bases map to TRBD2. The CDR3 runs 16 residues. Germline V gene sequence: CDR1 SGDLS, CDR2 YYNGEE. The junction had 8 bases not matched to a gene; V was cut back by 4 bases and J by 5 bases. The CDR3 coding sequence is TGTGCCAGCAGCCGAACCGGGACTAGCGGGAGCCACGAGCAGTACTTC. Protein: CASSRTGTSGSHEQYF.

This chain connects TRBV19 to TRBJ2-4; TRBD2 is a possible D gene (5 bases). The germline gives CDR1 LNHDA, CDR2 SQIVND (reference sequence). CDR3 size: 15 residues. V lost 7 bases and J lost 8, with 21 bases in between. This CDR3 is CASTPQDTMRDIQYF. CDR3 bases: TGTGCCAGTACCCCCCAAGACACGATGAGGGACATTCAGTACTTC.

In this sample, this clone turned up a few times. The rearrangement links TRBV30 to TRBJ2-5; tentative D call: TRBD1 (6 bases). The CDR3 has 14 residues. The V end was cut by 3 bases, the J end by 0 bases, with 11 bases between. From germline, CDR1 is GTSNPN and CDR2 SVGIG (reference sequence). The CDR3 bases are TGTGCCTGGAGAATGAACAGGGACCAAGAGACCCAGTACTTC. It encodes CAWRMNRDQETQYF.

The table lists this clone with a count of one. V is TRBV29-1 and J is TRBJ2-3; D remains ambiguous. This CDR3 contains 16 residues. Germline loops: CDR1 SQVTM, CDR2 ANQGSEA. Trimming took 4 bases from V and 0 from J, leaving 17 bases between them. Here the CDR3 DNA reads TGCAGCGTTGGGCCACCACAGACGCTTAGCACAGATACGCAGTATTTT. This encodes CSVGPPQTLSTDTQYF.

V and J are TRBV11-3 and TRBJ1-1; D might be TRBD1 (5 bases). This CDR3 region has 14 residues. V dropped 4 bases and J dropped 1 base, with 10 bases sitting between them. Germline V lookup: CDR1 SGHNT, CDR2 YENEEA. For the CDR3, the DNA is TGTGCCAGCAGCTGGGGGGGGGAGAACACTGAAGCTTTCTTT. This codes for CASSWGGENTEAFF.

This clone was seen only a few times. The germline gene is not matched at one end of the junction; a read error may be the cause. This sequence joins TRBV25-1 and TRBJ1-2; 7 bases are a match to TRBD1. CDR1 and CDR2 (germline): MGHDK, SYGVNS. CDR3 length: 12 amino acids. The CDR3 DNA reads as TGTGCAAGCAGGGGGGAGGTGCGGGGCTACACCTTC. Its protein product is CASRGEVRGYTF.

The chain carries TRBV28 and TRBJ2-5; 8 nucleotides align to TRBD1. Germline trimming cut 7 bases from V and 5 bases from J; bases unmatched to any gene: 6. The CDR3 length is 13 residues. Germline CDR1 reads MDHEN; CDR2 reads SYDVKM. The DNA for the CDR3 is TGTGCCAGCACCCGAGGGGACAGGGAGACCCAGTACTTC. Translating it yields CASTRGDRETQYF.

The CDR3 coding sequence is TGTGCCAGCAGCTTCGACAGGGGAGCTTCTGGGGTTGAAGCTTTCTTT. Its protein is CASSFDRGASGVEAFF. The chain employs TRBV7-2 and TRBJ1-1; 8 bases align to TRBD1. Germline assignment: CDR1 SGHTA and CDR2 FQGNSA. The CDR3 sequence is 16 residues long. With V trimmed by 3 bases and J by 7 bases, 13 bases remained unmatched.

The rearrangement joins TRBV30 to TRBJ2-3; 10 nucleotides line up with TRBD2. The J segment lost 3 bases and the V segment lost 3 bases, leaving 9 bases of the junction unmatched. The CDR3 sequence is 16 residues long. Germline CDR1 is GTSNPN and CDR2 is SVGIG (reference sequence). The CDR3 sequence: CAWSLGTSEGTDTQYF. CDR3 nucleotides: TGTGCCTGGAGCCTCGGGACTAGCGAGGGGACAGATACGCAGTATTTT.

J is TRBJ1-1 and V is TRBV11-2; D is ambiguous. CDR3 size: 13 residues. CDR1 is SGHAT and CDR2 is FQNNGV in the germline V gene. The ends were cut back, 1 base at V and 3 bases at J, with 6 bases in the middle. In DNA, the CDR3 is TGTGCCAGCAGCTTAGGAGCATACACTGAAGCTTTCTTT. Its protein product is CASSLGAYTEAFF.

This clone was seen just once. V is TRBV3-1 (or the pseudogene TRBV3-2) and J is TRBJ1-5; no definite D call. The CDR3 sequence is 15 residues long. With 1 base removed from V and 2 bases from J, the gap between germline ends came to 9 bases. Germline V gene data show CDR1 as LGHDT and CDR2 as YNNKEL (reference sequence). In nucleotides, the CDR3 is TGTGCCAGCAGCCAAGCGTGGGGAGGCAATCAGCCCCAGCATTTT. Protein: CASSQAWGGNQPQHF.

The rearrangement joins TRBV30 to TRBJ2-1; 10 bases agree with TRBD1. The germline V gene encodes CDR1 GTSNPN and CDR2 SVGIG (reference sequence). V was pared by 5 bases and J by 8 bases, with 9 bases of the junction left unmatched. This CDR3 has 14 residues. The CDR3 DNA sequence: TGTGCCTGGTCCTCCGGGACAGGGGAGGATGAGCAGTTCTTC. Protein sequence: CAWSSGTGEDEQFF.

The chain is built from TRBV29-1 and TRBJ1-1, with 7 bases lining up with TRBD1. J was trimmed by 3 bases and V by 2 bases; bases with no gene match: 3. The CDR3 is made up of 13 amino acids. Germline CDR1 is SQVTM and CDR2 is ANQGSEA. In nucleotides, the CDR3 is TGCAGCGTTGAATCAACAGGGGACACTGAAGCTTTCTTT. This codes for CSVESTGDTEAFF.

The rearrangement links TRBV2 to TRBJ2-7; tentative D call: TRBD1 (5 bases). The germline V gene has CDR1 SNHLY and CDR2 FYNNEI. Between the trimmed V and J ends, which lost 11 bases and 6 bases, there was a span of 17 bases. This CDR3 is built from 12 residues. DNA of the CDR3: TGTGCCGGACACTCCTATTCAGGCGAGCAGTACTTC. Translating gives CAGHSYSGEQYF.

This chain links TRBV2 with TRBJ1-4; 7 nucleotides agree with TRBD1. Germline V gene data show CDR1 as SNHLY and CDR2 as FYNNEI. J was trimmed by 3 bases and V by 6 bases; bases with no gene match: 1. This CDR3 is built from 13 residues. The CDR3 nucleotides are TGTGCCAGCAGGGGACAGCCTAATGAAAAACTGTTTTTT. This encodes CASRGQPNEKLFF.

The CDR3 nucleotides are TGTGCCAGCAGTGAGGGACATATTCCCTACGAGCAGTACTTC. Encoded protein: CASSEGHIPYEQYF. The chain employs TRBV6-1 and TRBJ2-7; TRBD1 might be the D (6 bases). The germline gives CDR1 MNHNS, CDR2 SASEGT. V was shortened by 3 bases and J by 2 bases, with 11 bases between the two germline ends. The CDR3 runs to 14 residues.